What follows are 9 T cell receptor beta chains derived from one specimen sequenced in a study of blood T cell repertoires in COVID-19. Here immunoSEQ multiplex PCR was the method, and the copy in TCRdb shows in-frame clones only, minus some. The repertoire holds approximately 260,000 clones, approximately 88% seen once, with 0.95% to 1.5% in the top ten. Sequenced sample: PBMCs or T cells enriched from blood (not recorded which). All receptors derive from a woman in her thirties or forties with acute COVID-19.

The chain links TRBV11-2 to TRBJ1-1; 7 nucleotides match TRBD1. This CDR3 spans 17 amino acids. The V segment lost 2 bases and the J segment 2 bases; nucleotides outside the gene matches: 11. CDR1 is SGHAT and CDR2 is FQNNGV in the germline V gene. In nucleotides, the CDR3 is TGTGCCAGCAGCTTATTACAGGGGCCCCGACAAAACACTGAAGCTTTCTTT. It codes for CASSLLQGPRQNTEAFF.

This chain joins TRBV7-9 and TRBJ2-1; 12 bases fit TRBD2. The germline V gene has CDR1 SEHNR and CDR2 FQNEAQ (reference sequence). The trim removed 5 bases at V and 7 bases at J, leaving 6 bases unmatched. The CDR3 loop spans 15 amino acids. The chain's CDR3 is CASSILAGGANEQFF. The CDR3 coding sequence is TGTGCCAGCAGCATACTAGCGGGAGGTGCAAATGAGCAGTTCTTC.

The chain employs TRBV5-1 and TRBJ2-5; D gene unclear. The CDR3 has 12 amino acids. The germline CDR1 and CDR2 sequences are SGHRS and YFSETQ. Trimming shortened V by 4 bases and J by 3 bases, and 7 bases separated the two germline ends. The CDR3 loop is CASSEDEETQYF. CDR3 sequence (DNA): TGCGCCAGCAGCGAGGATGAAGAGACCCAGTACTTC.

This chain uses TRBV19 with TRBJ2-7; a possible D gene is TRBD1 (6 bases). V was trimmed by 9 bases and J by 3 bases, leaving 12 bases between them. CDR3 length equals 12 residues. CDR1 LNHDA and CDR2 SQIVND come from the germline V gene (reference sequence). The CDR3 nucleotides are TGTGCCAGCGGACAGCGCAACTACGAGCAGTACTTC. Translation gives CASGQRNYEQYF.

The gene calls are TRBV6-5 and TRBJ1-5; D gene unclear. Trimming took off 6 bases at V and 4 bases at J, with 13 bases between the two ends. Germline CDR1 reads MNHEY; CDR2 reads SVGAGI. The CDR3 extends over 14 amino acids. Here the CDR3 DNA reads TGTGCCAGCAGCAATCCGCGGAGTAATCAGCCCCAGCATTTT. Translation gives CASSNPRSNQPQHF.

V usage is TRBV14 and J usage is TRBJ2-7; D not certain. CDR3 length: 17 residues. The germline gives CDR1 SGHDN, CDR2 FVKESK. Trimming stripped 0 bases from V and 0 bases from J, with 15 bases between. CDR3 in amino acids: CASSQDGLAEHSYEQYF. CDR3 bases: TGTGCCAGCAGCCAAGATGGGCTGGCTGAACACTCCTACGAGCAGTACTTC. Drawing the rest from reference TRBV14 and TRBJ2-7, the complete variable domain is EAGVTQFPSHSVIEKGQTVTLRCDPISGHDNLYWYRRVMGKEIKFLLHFVKESKQDESGMPNNRFLAERTGGTYSTLKVQPAELEDSGVYFCASSQDGLAEHSYEQYFGPGTRLTVT.

This clone was observed a handful of times. V and J are TRBV5-5 and TRBJ2-7, with D maybe TRBD1 (5 bases). CDR1 SGHKS and CDR2 YYEKEE come from the germline V gene (reference sequence). The CDR3 runs 14 residues. Trimming took 0 bases from V and 7 from J, leaving 14 bases between them. In nucleotides, the CDR3 is TGTGCCAGCAGCTTGGCCAGCCCCCAGGGAGAGCAGTACGTC. Amino acids: CASSLASPQGEQYV.

V and J are TRBV10-3 and TRBJ2-2; possible D gene TRBD1, 6 bases. This CDR3 spans 14 amino acids. Germline-derived CDR1 and CDR2 are ENHRY and SYGVKD. The V gene lost 9 bases and the J gene lost 0 bases, with 11 bases spanning the gap. The CDR3 nucleotides are TGTGCCATTCCGGGACATGCGAACACCGGGGAGCTGTTTTTT. Protein sequence: CAIPGHANTGELFF.

V and J are TRBV19 and TRBJ1-2; unclear D gene. Germline lookup yields CDR1 LNHDA and CDR2 SQIVND (reference sequence). The CDR3 is 12 amino acids. V shed 5 bases and J shed 7 bases, with 11 bases lying between them. CDR3: CASSGREPGYTF. The CDR3 DNA reads TGTGCCAGTAGTGGGCGGGAACCTGGCTACACCTTC.